This entry concerns a single T cell receptor (beta chain). Its antigen remains unidentified. The entry originates in a study of post-analysis software for immune sequencing data. Across the whole study: Both relapsing-remitting and secondary progressive multiple sclerosis featured among the disease courses, as did progressive-relapsing multiple sclerosis.

The germline V gene encodes CDR1 PRHDT and CDR2 FYEKMQ (reference sequence). V shed 5 bases and J 3 bases; nucleotides not matched to a gene: 7. CDR3 size: 16 residues. Points from the study as a whole: Patients had higher frequencies than controls of four to six TRBV segments, including TRBV5-6, TRBV5-1 and TRBV20-1. Significantly lower normalized Chao1 diversity was seen in multiple sclerosis patients than in controls.

Included in the TCR beta cDNA libraries were unique molecular identifiers. Hundreds of thousands of cDNA molecules came from about 1 to 10 million T cells. TCRdb ran MiXCR on the PCR reads and lists one entry per CDR3 protein. The sample comprises roughly 600,000 distinct CDR3 sequences, roughly 47% of which are singletons, and about 1.8% rests with the top ten. The clonotype comes from a girl aged 5-17 years with multiple sclerosis. The V and J genes are TRBV13 and TRBJ2-1, with 10 bases matching TRBD2. Specimen: blood. The CDR3 DNA follows: TGTGCCAGCAGCGAAGAGACTAGCGGGCGCTACAATGAGCAGTTCTTC. Translation gives CASSEETSGRYNEQFF.